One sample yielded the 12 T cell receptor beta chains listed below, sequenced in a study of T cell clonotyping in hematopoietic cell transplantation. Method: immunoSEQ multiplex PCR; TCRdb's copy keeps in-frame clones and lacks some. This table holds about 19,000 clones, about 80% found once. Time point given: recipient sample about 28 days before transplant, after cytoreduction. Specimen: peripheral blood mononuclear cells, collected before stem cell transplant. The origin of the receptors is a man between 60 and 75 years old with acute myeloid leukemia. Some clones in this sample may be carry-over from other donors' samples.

CDR3 amino acids: CASSPIIAGAYNEQFF. The DNA for the CDR3 is TGTGCCAGCAGCCCGATAATAGCGGGGGCCTACAATGAGCAGTTCTTC. This rearrangement joins TRBV7-3 to TRBJ2-1; 9 positions match TRBD2. The CDR3 runs 16 residues. Germline trimming cut 5 bases from V and 2 bases from J; bases unmatched to any gene: 7. CDR1 is SGHTA and CDR2 is FQGTGA in the germline V gene. Using reference TRBV7-3 and TRBJ2-1 for the parts outside the CDR3, the full variable domain is GAGVSQTPSNKVTEKGKYVELRCDPISGHTALYWYRQSLGQGPEFLIYFQGTGAADDSGLPNDRFFAVRPEGSVSTLKIQRTERGDSAVYLCASSPIIAGAYNEQFFGPGTRLTVL.

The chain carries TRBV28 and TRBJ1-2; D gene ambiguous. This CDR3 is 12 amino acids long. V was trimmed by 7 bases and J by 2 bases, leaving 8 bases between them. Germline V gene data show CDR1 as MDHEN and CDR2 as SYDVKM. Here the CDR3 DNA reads TGTGCCAGCACGAGTGGGAACTATGGCTACACCTTC. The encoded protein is CASTSGNYGYTF.

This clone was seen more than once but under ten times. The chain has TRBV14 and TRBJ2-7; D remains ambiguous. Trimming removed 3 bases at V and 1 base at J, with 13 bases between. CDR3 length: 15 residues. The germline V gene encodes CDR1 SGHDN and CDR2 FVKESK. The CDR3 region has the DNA TGTGCCAGCAGCCATGGACGTAGGCTTTCCTACGAGCAGTACTTC. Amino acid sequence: CASSHGRRLSYEQYF.

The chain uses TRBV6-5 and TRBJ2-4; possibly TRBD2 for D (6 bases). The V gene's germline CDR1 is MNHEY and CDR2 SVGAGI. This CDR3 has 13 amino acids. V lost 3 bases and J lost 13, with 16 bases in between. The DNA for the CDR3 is TGTGCCAGCAGTTATACGGAGGGCCGGCAACAGTACTTC. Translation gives CASSYTEGRQQYF.

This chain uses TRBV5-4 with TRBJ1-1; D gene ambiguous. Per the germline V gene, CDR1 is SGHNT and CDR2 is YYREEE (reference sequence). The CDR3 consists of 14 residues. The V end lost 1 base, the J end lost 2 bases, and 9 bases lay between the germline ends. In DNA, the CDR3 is TGTGCCAGCAGCTTGTTGGCGAGCAACACTGAAGCTTTCTTT. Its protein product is CASSLLASNTEAFF.

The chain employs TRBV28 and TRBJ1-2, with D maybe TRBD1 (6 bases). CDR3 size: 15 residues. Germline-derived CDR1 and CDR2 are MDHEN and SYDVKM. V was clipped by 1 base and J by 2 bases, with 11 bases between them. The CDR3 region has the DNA TGTGCCAGCAGTTTATATACGGGACAAAACTATGGCTACACCTTC. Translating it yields CASSLYTGQNYGYTF.

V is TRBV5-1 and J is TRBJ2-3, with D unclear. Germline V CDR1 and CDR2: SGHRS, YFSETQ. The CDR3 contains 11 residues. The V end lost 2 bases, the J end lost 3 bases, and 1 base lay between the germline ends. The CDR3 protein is CASSLTDTQYF. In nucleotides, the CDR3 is TGCGCCAGCAGCTTAACAGATACGCAGTATTTT. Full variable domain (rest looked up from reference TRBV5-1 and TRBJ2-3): KAGVTQTPRYLIKTRGQQVTLSCSPISGHRSVSWYQQTPGQGLQFLFEYFSETQRNKGNFPGRFSGRQFSNSRSEMNVSTLELGDSALYLCASSLTDTQYFGPGTRLTVL.

The CDR3 DNA follows: TGTGCCAGCAGCTTGGCCGGGCAGATAAGGACCCAGTACTTC. Its protein is CASSLAGQIRTQYF. The gene calls are TRBV5-4 and TRBJ2-5; D gene ambiguous. The ends were cut back, 0 bases at V and 7 bases at J, with 13 bases in the middle. There are 14 residues in the CDR3. Germline CDR1 is SGHNT and CDR2 is YYREEE (reference sequence).

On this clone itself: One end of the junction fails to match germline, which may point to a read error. CDR3 loop: CDSSRDGYEQYF. CDR3 bases: TGTGACAGCAGCCGGGACGGCTACGAGCAGTACTTC. The chain joins TRBV25-1 to TRBJ2-7, with D possibly being TRBD1 or TRBD2 (5 bases each). Germline CDR1 and CDR2: MGHDK and SYGVNS. This CDR3 has 12 residues.

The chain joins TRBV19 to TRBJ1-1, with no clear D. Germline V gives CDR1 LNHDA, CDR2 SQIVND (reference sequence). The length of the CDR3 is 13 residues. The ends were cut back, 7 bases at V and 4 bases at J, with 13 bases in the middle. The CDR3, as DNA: TGTGCCAGTACGATTCGAACCGCCACTGAAGCTTTCTTT. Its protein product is CASTIRTATEAFF.

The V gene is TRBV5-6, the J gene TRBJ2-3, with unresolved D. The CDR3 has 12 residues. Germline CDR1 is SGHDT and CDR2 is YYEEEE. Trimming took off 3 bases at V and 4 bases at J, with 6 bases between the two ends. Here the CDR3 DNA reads TGTGCCAGCAGCTATACAGCAGATACGCAGTATTTT. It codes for CASSYTADTQYF.

Here the CDR3 reads CASSLPRGAGKNTEAFF. In DNA form, the CDR3 reads TGTGCCAGTAGTCTGCCGCGGGGTGCAGGGAAGAACACTGAAGCTTTCTTT. The J gene is TRBJ1-1, the V gene TRBV19; D might be TRBD1 (5 bases). V was pared by 5 bases and J by 1 base, with 20 bases between. CDR3 length: 17 residues. Germline assignment: CDR1 LNHDA and CDR2 SQIVND (reference sequence).